Below are 22 T cell receptor beta chains sequenced from a single sample in a study of blood T cell repertoires in COVID-19. The data were produced by immunoSEQ multiplex PCR, yet TCRdb's version contains in-frame clones alone and is incomplete. Among more than 200,000 clones listed, around 86% were seen once. Source material: PBMCs or T cells enriched from blood (not recorded which). These receptors were taken from a woman aged 45-59 years who had recovered from COVID-19.

The chain uses TRBV5-4 and TRBJ2-1, with 13 nucleotides matching TRBD2. There are 16 residues in the CDR3. Per germline, CDR1 SGHNT and CDR2 YYREEE (reference sequence). V shed 4 bases, J shed 7 bases, and the junction held 8 bases outside the gene matches. CDR3 loop: CASSQPGLAGSNEQFF. CDR3 coding DNA: TGTGCCAGCAGCCAACCGGGACTAGCGGGGTCGAATGAGCAGTTCTTC.

The V call is TRBV24-1, the J call TRBJ2-3; perhaps TRBD1 as D (7 bases). Trimming pared 4 bases from V and 4 bases from J, leaving 11 bases between. The germline gives CDR1 KGHDR, CDR2 SFDVKD. This CDR3 comprises 14 residues. CDR3 in amino acids: CATSDPRGADTQYF. The CDR3 DNA sequence: TGTGCCACCAGTGACCCCAGGGGGGCAGATACGCAGTATTTT.

The V gene is TRBV7-9, the J gene TRBJ2-3, with 9 positions matching TRBD2. V was pared by 3 bases and J by 4 bases, with 5 bases of the junction left unmatched. This CDR3 region has 15 residues. From germline, CDR1 is SEHNR and CDR2 FQNEAQ (reference sequence). CDR3 in DNA: TGTGCCAGCAGCTTTTCTAGCGGGAACTCAGATACGCAGTATTTT. Its protein is CASSFSSGNSDTQYF.

Written as DNA, the CDR3 is TGTGCCAGCAGCCAAAGGTCATGGGGGCCCCTTAGCAATCAGCCCCAGCATTTT. The encoded protein is CASSQRSWGPLSNQPQHF. V and J are TRBV4-2 and TRBJ1-5; TRBD1 is a possible D gene (6 bases). The germline V and J ends were trimmed by 2 bases and 0 bases, with 17 bases remaining between them. The CDR3 runs 18 residues. Germline CDR1 and CDR2: LGHNA and YNFKEQ.

The rearrangement links TRBV6-5 to TRBJ1-2; the D gene is possibly TRBD1 (6 bases). Per the germline V gene, CDR1 is MNHEY and CDR2 is SVGAGI. V was trimmed by 5 bases and J by 0 bases, leaving 13 bases between them. The CDR3 runs to 15 residues. CDR3 coding DNA: TGTGCCAGCAGTCCCAGGGGTCTGGCTAACTATGGCTACACCTTC. Translated: CASSPRGLANYGYTF.

The chain links TRBV19 to TRBJ2-7; 8 nucleotides align to TRBD1. The germline V gene has CDR1 LNHDA and CDR2 SQIVND (reference sequence). Trimming cost V 5 bases and J 3 bases; bases outside gene matches: 3. The CDR3 length is 13 residues. This CDR3 reads CASSPTGGYEQYF. CDR3 nucleotide sequence: TGTGCCAGTAGTCCAACAGGGGGCTACGAGCAGTACTTC. Supplemented by reference TRBV19 and TRBJ2-7, the full variable domain reads DGGITQSPKYLFRKEGQNVTLSCEQNLNHDAMYWYRQDPGQGLRLIYYSQIVNDFQKGDIAEGYSVSREKKESFPLTVTSAQKNPTAFYLCASSPTGGYEQYFGPGTRLTVT.

The V and J genes are TRBV28 and TRBJ1-3; D is unresolved. The CDR3 sequence is 14 residues long. V lost 6 bases, J lost 7 bases, and 16 bases lay in between. The V gene's germline CDR1 is MDHEN and CDR2 SYDVKM. The CDR3 is CASSSSSPGNTIYF. The CDR3 region has the DNA TGTGCCAGCAGCTCATCGTCTCCGGGTAACACCATATATTTT. The variable domain in full, completed from reference TRBV28 and TRBJ1-3, reads DVKVTQSSRYLVKRTGEKVFLECVQDMDHENMFWYRQDPGLGLRLIYFSYDVKMKEKGDIPEGYSVSREKKERFSLILESASTNQTSMYLCASSSSSPGNTIYFGEGSWLTVV.

This rearrangement joins TRBV30 to TRBJ2-1; TRBD1 is a possible D gene (6 bases). CDR3 size: 12 residues. V gave up 3 bases and J gave up 4 bases, with 7 bases separating them. From germline, CDR1 is GTSNPN and CDR2 SVGIG (reference sequence). The CDR3 reads CAWSQGYNEQFF. The CDR3 DNA sequence: TGTGCCTGGAGCCAGGGGTACAATGAGCAGTTCTTC.

J is TRBJ1-4 and V is TRBV13; D not resolved. The germline V and J ends were trimmed by 0 bases and 3 bases, with 5 bases remaining between them. There are 14 residues in the CDR3. Germline V gene sequence: CDR1 PRHDT, CDR2 FYEKMQ (reference sequence). The CDR3 DNA sequence: TGTGCCAGCAGCTTAGGACAGCCTAATGAAAAACTGTTTTTT. It translates to CASSLGQPNEKLFF.

As to this clone: Distinct nucleotide sequences in the sample also encode this CDR3. The chain has TRBV19 and TRBJ2-2; unclear D gene. Germline V gene data show CDR1 as LNHDA and CDR2 as SQIVND (reference sequence). V lost 2 bases to trimming and J lost 6 bases, with 7 bases between them. This CDR3 spans 13 amino acids. The CDR3 DNA reads as TGTGCCAGTAGTATAAGAGGTTCCGGGGAGCTGTTTTTT. The encoded protein is CASSIRGSGELFF.

This chain joins TRBV19 and TRBJ1-6; TRBD1 might be the D (5 bases). Trimming stripped 3 bases from V and 14 bases from J, with 14 bases between. This CDR3 spans 13 amino acids. Germline V gene sequence: CDR1 LNHDA, CDR2 SQIVND (reference sequence). CDR3: CASSMKTAKALHF. CDR3 nucleotides: TGTGCCAGTAGTATGAAGACAGCTAAGGCCCTCCACTTT.

The J gene is TRBJ1-6, the V gene TRBV5-6; D is unresolved. This CDR3 spans 14 amino acids. Trimming pared 1 base from V and 10 bases from J, leaving 12 bases between. Looked up from germline, CDR1 is SGHDT and CDR2 is YYEEEE. The CDR3 sequence: CASSLSLVWSPLHF. CDR3 sequence (DNA): TGTGCCAGCAGCTTGTCGCTAGTCTGGTCACCCCTCCACTTT.

This rearrangement joins TRBV2 to TRBJ2-7; tentatively, D is TRBD2 (5 bases). CDR3 length: 15 residues. V lost 5 bases to trimming and J lost 3 bases, with 17 bases between them. The germline V gene encodes CDR1 SNHLY and CDR2 FYNNEI. CDR3: CASSIRPGGRYEQYF. CDR3 sequence (DNA): TGTGCCAGCAGTATACGCCCTGGAGGCCGCTACGAGCAGTACTTC.

This chain joins TRBV27 and TRBJ2-1; 9 positions match TRBD1. V trimming: 4 bases; J trimming: 3 bases; junction bases outside the gene matches: 4. This CDR3 has 15 residues. Germline V lookup: CDR1 MNHEY, CDR2 SMNVEV (reference sequence). This CDR3 reads CASSSTDRGYNEQFF. The CDR3, as DNA: TGTGCCAGCAGTTCTACGGACAGGGGCTACAATGAGCAGTTCTTC.

The rearrangement joins TRBV2 to TRBJ2-7; TRBD1 agrees at 8 bases. The CDR3 spans 14 residues. V shed 4 bases and J 0 bases; nucleotides not matched to a gene: 2. Germline V gene lookup returns CDR1 SNHLY and CDR2 FYNNEI. The CDR3 DNA follows: TGTGCCAGCAGTGCCACAGGGGGCTCCTACGAGCAGTACTTC. It translates to CASSATGGSYEQYF.

DNA of the CDR3: TGTGCCAGTAGTGGGACTAGCGGGAGCTACGAGCAGTACTTC. This gives the protein CASSGTSGSYEQYF. The rearrangement links TRBV19 to TRBJ2-7; 14 nucleotides agree with TRBD2. The germline gives CDR1 LNHDA, CDR2 SQIVND (reference sequence). The V segment lost 5 bases and the J segment 3 bases; nucleotides outside the gene matches: 0. The CDR3 is 14 residues long.

This clone showed up just a few times. This chain links TRBV15 with TRBJ2-6; TRBD2 aligns across 7 bases. CDR3 length: 16 amino acids. From germline, CDR1 is LNHNV and CDR2 YYDKDF (reference sequence). V lost 4 bases and J lost 0; bases outside the gene matches: 3. CDR3 protein: CATSKSGDSGANVLTF. Here the CDR3 DNA reads TGTGCCACCAGCAAAAGCGGGGACTCTGGGGCCAACGTCCTGACTTTC.

V usage is TRBV6-5 and J usage is TRBJ1-2, with 7 bases aligning to TRBD1. V dropped 5 bases and J dropped 3; count of bases not matched to a gene: 9. The CDR3 contains 15 residues. Per the germline V gene, CDR1 is MNHEY and CDR2 is SVGAGI. CDR3 region: CASSPGTVAYYGYTF. In DNA, the CDR3 is TGTGCCAGCAGTCCGGGGACAGTGGCATACTATGGCTACACCTTC.

This clone occurred once. The V gene is TRBV5-4, the J gene TRBJ1-4; D perhaps matches TRBD1 (5 bases). This CDR3 contains 18 residues. Deletions cut 1 base from V and 2 bases from J, with 18 bases between. Germline-derived CDR1 and CDR2 are SGHNT and YYREEE (reference sequence). The CDR3 region has the DNA TGTGCCAGCAGCTTGCGCATCCACCAGGGAGGGACTAATGAAAAACTGTTTTTT. Its translation: CASSLRIHQGGTNEKLFF.

This clone was counted a single time. The chain combines TRBV28 with TRBJ2-7; D unresolved. The CDR3 consists of 16 residues. Germline CDR1 is MDHEN and CDR2 is SYDVKM. The germline V and J ends were trimmed by 1 base and 3 bases, with 16 bases remaining between them. The CDR3 reads CASSLYPDSARYEQYF. CDR3 nucleotides: TGTGCCAGCAGTTTATATCCCGACTCGGCACGCTACGAGCAGTACTTC.

The chain uses TRBV6-5 and TRBJ1-6; tentative D call: TRBD1 (5 bases). V dropped 11 bases and J dropped 7 bases, with 15 bases sitting between them. CDR1 is MNHEY, CDR2 SVGAGI, per germline. The CDR3 loop spans 13 amino acids. This chain's CDR3 is CASWGGSNSPLHF. CDR3 nucleotides: TGTGCCTCTTGGGGGGGAAGCAATTCACCCCTCCACTTT.

The rearrangement uses TRBV5-6 and TRBJ2-7; D might be TRBD1 (5 bases). The CDR3 consists of 15 residues. Germline assignment: CDR1 SGHDT and CDR2 YYEEEE. Trimming cost V 1 base and J 5 bases, with 16 bases left between them. The CDR3 reads CASSLFRQGADEQYF. CDR3 DNA: TGTGCCAGCAGCTTGTTCAGGCAGGGTGCCGACGAGCAGTACTTC.